This T cell receptor (beta chain) was captured by sequencing in a study of cytomegalovirus exposure and HLA in healthy donors. Broader study findings: Reports indicate that TCR beta sequences accurately predicted the HLA-A and HLA-B alleles of most subjects. Listed as cytomegalovirus-associated were 150 or so TCR beta chains. A missense variant in DCLRE1C was later tied to TCR beta V- and J-gene trimming.

Donors likely had unrecorded immune exposures despite being nominally healthy when sampled. Per germline, CDR1 SGDLS and CDR2 YYNGEE. CDR3 length equals 18 residues. Deletions cut 4 bases from V and 0 bases from J, with 19 bases between. Primers for the PCR totalled 60 Vbeta and 13 Jbeta. Profiled with immunoSEQ multiplex PCR; TCRdb holds only in-frame clones, not every one. The data hold some 200,000 clones, with 83% observed a single time. With respect to this clone: Antigen: not known.

J is TRBJ1-4 and V is TRBV9, with D hard to call. Sequenced input: PBMCs. This receptor was taken from a girl aged 10 to 17 in good health and CMV-seronegative. The CDR3 reads CASSLRAPRVATNEKLFF. CDR3 in DNA: TGTGCCAGCAGCCTTAGAGCGCCGAGGGTTGCAACTAATGAAAAACTGTTTTTT.